The rows below give T cell receptor beta chains drawn from one sample of a study of radiation and T cells in renal cell carcinoma. Assay: immunoSEQ multiplex PCR; the TCRdb copy retains only in-frame clones and omits some. The data hold over 85,000 clones, with around four fifths observed a single time. Sequenced here: blood, sampled from a patient whose treatment included radiotherapy and nephrectomy. Receptors originate from a man aged 45 to 65 with renal cell carcinoma. Both conserved end residues are part of each CDR3. The D gene is left open where the match is weak.

CDR3aa,v_gene,j_gene,d_gene
CASSLWRSNEQFF,TRBV7-9,TRBJ2-1,.
CASRGPGQVEEQYF,TRBV5-1,TRBJ2-5,TRBD1
CASSLGVGLGIYTDTQYF,TRBV27,TRBJ2-3,.
CASSFLPDTEAFF,TRBV11-2,TRBJ1-1,.
CASSFTRRRTRFYGYTF,TRBV7-2,TRBJ1-2,.
CATRDRGNTEAFF,TRBV5-1,TRBJ1-1,TRBD1
CASSLGRENYGYTF,TRBV7-9,TRBJ1-2,.
CASSTDRGHQPQHF,TRBV10-2,TRBJ1-5,TRBD1
CASSRQGRGETQYF,TRBV5-1,TRBJ2-5,TRBD1
CASSTDTDTQYF,TRBV7-9,TRBJ2-3,.
CASSTPGGSYWDEQYF,TRBV5-1,TRBJ2-7,TRBD1
CASSYSGGAFF,TRBV6-5,TRBJ1-1,.
CASTLQTGFGETQYF,TRBV11-2,TRBJ2-5,.
CAWSVGVVLSEQFF,TRBV30,TRBJ2-1,.
CASSPILGGTEAFF,TRBV9,TRBJ1-1,.
CASSLWGGKDTQYF,TRBV6-5,TRBJ2-3,TRBD2
CASRMWSGSLGNEQFF,TRBV27,TRBJ2-1,TRBD2
CASSSSAGSETQYF,TRBV5-1,TRBJ2-5,TRBD2
CAISPQGGAAEAFF,TRBV10-3,TRBJ1-1,TRBD1
CASSYSSGGTEAFF,TRBV6-5,TRBJ1-1,.
CASSRDASNTGELFF,TRBV6-1,TRBJ2-2,.
CASSRGSTDTQYF,TRBV27,TRBJ2-3,.
CASSPLPGSPETQYF,TRBV14,TRBJ2-5,.
CASSLSGDRIDTQYF,TRBV5-1,TRBJ2-3,.
CASSLGYRGAGNTIYF,TRBV5-1,TRBJ1-3,TRBD1
CASSQDTRGTGGRYEQYF,TRBV4-3,TRBJ2-7,TRBD1
CASRTFTGQDGYTF,TRBV6-5,TRBJ1-2,TRBD1
CASSPEGLIFGYTF,TRBV18,TRBJ1-2,.
CASSLVGGSYNEQFF,TRBV7-2,TRBJ2-1,.
CASRISVAGTDTQYF,TRBV19,TRBJ2-3,.
CASSLGAGDFDTEAFF,TRBV28,TRBJ1-1,.
CASSFSFRFPSGSPHYEQYF,TRBV28,TRBJ2-7,TRBD2
CASSDRHPYEQYF,TRBV2,TRBJ2-7,.
CASSLSGSSRYGYTF,TRBV28,TRBJ1-2,.
CASSEYPYEQYF,TRBV2,TRBJ2-7,.
CASSPEGGVNEQFF,TRBV4-3,TRBJ2-1,.
CASSVTTPKTYNEQFF,TRBV2,TRBJ2-1,.
CASSSGQGARTEAFF,TRBV6-4,TRBJ1-1,TRBD1
CASSQFQSTMFYPYEQYF,TRBV4-1,TRBJ2-7,.
CASSVRGGEDTQYF,TRBV7-2,TRBJ2-3,.
CASSGWGQETQYF,TRBV5-6,TRBJ2-5,.
CASSHPGADGQPQHF,TRBV4-2,TRBJ1-5,.
CASSNDPYYEQYF,TRBV19,TRBJ2-7,.
CASSLGRPNTEAFF,TRBV13,TRBJ1-1,.
CASSRGQLNYGYTF,TRBV13,TRBJ1-2,.
CASRTDRGNTEAFF,TRBV6-6,TRBJ1-1,TRBD1
CASSTDGGYTF,TRBV9,TRBJ1-2,.
CASSAQGILNTGELFF,TRBV9,TRBJ2-2,TRBD1